This TCR beta chain came from a study of graft-versus-host responses after intestinal transplantation. Study as a whole: Induction with anti-thymocyte globulin, then tacrolimus and steroids for roughly 3 years, was given to all recipients. Findings of the study overall: GvH clones occurred in recipient marrow; some first appeared in ileum or blood. Individuals carrying graft-donor T cell macrochimerism showed high graft-versus-host to host-versus-graft clonal ratios in allografts. Peak GvH clone levels in circulation were associated with early post-transplant HvG declines.

Only in-frame clones appear in the TCRdb table, and some are missing; sequencing was by immunoSEQ multiplex PCR. The sample shows about 88,000 clones, approximately 90% of them seen only once. CDR3 length: 15 residues. From germline, CDR1 is SEHNR and CDR2 FQNEAQ (reference sequence). Trimming at V came to 5 bases and at J to 4 bases, leaving 11 bases not matched to a gene. A note on this clone: Its antigen is undetermined.

The sample was unstimulated CD4+ T cells sorted from spleen or lymph node cells, taken before transplant. This TCR came from a human donor who was the organ donor for an intestinal transplant. This chain links TRBV7-9 with TRBJ2-7; the match to TRBD2 covers 7 bases. CDR3 region: CASSPPWGGPYEQYF. The CDR3, as DNA: TGTGCCAGCAGCCCCCCTTGGGGGGGACCGTACGAGCAGTACTTC.